This paragraph covers one TCR beta chain sequence. The sample is drawn from a study of control samples from healthy donors and cancer patients. Trimming shortened V by 6 bases and J by 4 bases, and 16 bases separated the two germline ends. Germline assignment: CDR1 SGHDT and CDR2 YYEEEE. This CDR3 comprises 15 residues. Sequencing used immunoSEQ multiplex PCR; TCRdb keeps in-frame clones, though not all of them. Found here are approximately 86,000 clones, approximately 93% of them singletons; the top ten hold around 1.5%. Material for sequencing was blood. J is TRBJ2-2 and V is TRBV5-6; the D gene is possibly TRBD1 (6 bases). The receptor's source is a woman in her 30s in good health. The CDR3 bases are TGTGCCAGCACCCGCGGAACAGGGCTCACCGGGGAGCTGTTTTTT. Residues: CASTRGTGLTGELFF.